What follows is one TCR beta chain and its context. Its antigen remains unknown. The data belong to a study of cytomegalovirus exposure and HLA in healthy donors. Across the study: As an earlier analysis found, about 190 million T cells yielded 95 million to 130 million unique TCR beta sequences. Whole-study results and caveats: Among donors in an Asian-associated ancestry cluster, a later analysis reportedly found fewer N-insertions than the roughly 610-donor mean. Immune exposure data for these donors was limited to CMV serostatus. In an earlier analysis, most TCR beta V segments were productive about 87% or about 30% of the time.

The PCR employed 60 Vbeta primers together with 13 Jbeta primers. Repertoires were generated with immunoSEQ multiplex PCR, while TCRdb's copy carries only in-frame clones and drops some. Of about 170,000 clones in the sample, around two thirds were seen once. This CDR3 region has 15 residues. Between the trimmed V and J ends, which lost 3 bases and 6 bases, there was a span of 17 bases. Germline CDR1 and CDR2: SNHLY and FYNNEI. The rearrangement uses TRBV2 and TRBJ2-5; TRBD2 is a possible D gene (7 bases). Sequencing was carried out using PBMCs. This TCR was recovered from a man in his forties or fifties in good health and CMV-seronegative. The CDR3 DNA reads as TGTGCCAGCAGTGATGGGGTGGGGGGGCCCAAGACCCAGTACTTC. Translation gives CASSDGVGGPKTQYF. The whole variable domain, remainder taken from reference TRBV2 and TRBJ2-5, is EPEVTQTPSHQVTQMGQEVILRCVPISNHLYFYWYRQILGQKVEFLVSFYNNEISEKSEIFDDQFSVERPDGSNFTLKIRSTKLEDSAMYFCASSDGVGGPKTQYFGPGTRLLVL.